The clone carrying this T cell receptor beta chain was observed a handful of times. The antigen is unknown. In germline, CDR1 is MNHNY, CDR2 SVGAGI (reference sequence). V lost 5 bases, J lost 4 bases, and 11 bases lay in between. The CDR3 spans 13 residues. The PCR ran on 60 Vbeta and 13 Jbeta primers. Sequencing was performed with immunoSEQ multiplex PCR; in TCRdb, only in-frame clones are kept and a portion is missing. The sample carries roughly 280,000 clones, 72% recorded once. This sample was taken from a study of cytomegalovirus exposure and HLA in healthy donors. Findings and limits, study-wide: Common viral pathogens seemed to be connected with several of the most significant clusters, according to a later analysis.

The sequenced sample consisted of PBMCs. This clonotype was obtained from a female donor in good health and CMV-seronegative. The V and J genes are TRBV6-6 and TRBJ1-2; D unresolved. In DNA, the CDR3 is TGTGCCAGCAGTCCCCCTGAACTCTATGGCTACACCTTC. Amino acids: CASSPPELYGYTF.